The present TCR beta chain was sequenced within a study of T cell repertoires and HLA-DP antigens. Using immunoSEQ multiplex PCR, the repertoire was profiled, and TCRdb retains in-frame clones only, with some absent. This sample has about 110,000 clones, with approximately 92% found just once. Comment on this clone: The antigen is undetermined.

The clonotype was recovered from a woman between 18 and 30 years old in good health and CMV-seronegative. The sample comprised CD4+ T cells from PBMCs.

The CDR3 DNA reads as TGTGCCAGCAGCGTAGGACAGGGCGGCGAGCAGTACGTC. Protein: CASSVGQGGEQYV. The V and J genes are TRBV9 and TRBJ2-7, with TRBD1 matching 7 bases. Germline-derived CDR1 and CDR2 are SGDLS and YYNGEE. Trimming at V came to 0 bases and at J to 6 bases, leaving 3 bases not matched to a gene. This CDR3 has 13 amino acids.